Listed below are T cell receptor beta chains from one sample, sequenced in a study of shared clonotypes between healthy human individuals. TCRdb keeps only in-frame clones here, not all; method: immunoSEQ multiplex PCR. The table records around 990,000 clones, approximately 80% of them present only once. The specimen was memory CD4+ T cells from PBMCs. These receptor sequences come from a man between 18 and 29 years old in good health. Some clones in this sample may be carry-over from other donors' samples. Each CDR3 is given with its conserved first and last residue. Fields, in order: CDR3 protein, CDR3 DNA, J gene, clone size, V gene, D gene. The D gene is left open where the match is weak. For some rows the clone size is stated as once, few or many, or as a class when expanded; others skip it.

CASRPMAGATDTQYF	TGTGCCAGTAGACCCATGGCGGGCGCCACAGATACGCAGTATTTT	TRBJ2-3	-	TRBV19	-
CASSSDDSPSGRYTF	TGTGCCAGCAGTTCGGATGACAGTCCCTCCGGTCGCTACACCTTC	TRBJ1-2	-	TRBV28	-
CASSSPGTENEQYF	TGCGCCAGCAGCTCACCCGGGACAGAGAACGAGCAGTACTTC	TRBJ2-7	-	TRBV5-1	TRBD1
CASSLGLGGGYTF	TGTGCCAGCAGTCTAGGGTTAGGGGGTGGCTACACCTTC	TRBJ1-2	-	TRBV28	-
CASSYSRAGELFF	TGTGCCAGCAGTTACTCGAGAGCCGGGGAGCTGTTTTTT	TRBJ2-2	few	TRBV6-5	-
CASRGLSATQYF	TGTGCCAGCAGGGGACTTTCGGCAACACAGTACTTC	TRBJ2-4	-	TRBV6-5	-
CASSPTASNTGELFF	TGTGCCAGCAGCCCGACAGCCTCGAACACCGGGGAGCTGTTTTTT	TRBJ2-2	-	TRBV5-8	-
CASSATGKGRGEKLFF	TGCGCCAGCAGCGCCACGGGGAAAGGGCGAGGCGAAAAACTGTTTTTT	TRBJ1-4	-	TRBV5-1	-
CASSRGSGTGGRYGYTF	TGTGCCAGCAGCCGCGGTTCCGGGACAGGGGGTCGGTATGGCTACACCTTC	TRBJ1-2	-	TRBV7-3	TRBD1
CASREGEAFF	TGCGCCAGCAGGGAGGGAGAAGCTTTCTTT	TRBJ1-1	few	TRBV10-2	-
CASRYRQDYYGYTF	TGTGCCAGCAGATACCGACAGGACTACTATGGCTACACCTTC	TRBJ1-2	-	TRBV6-5	-
CASSLDRASEQYF	TGTGCCAGCAGCTTAGACAGGGCGTCCGAGCAGTACTTC	TRBJ2-7	once	TRBV7-7	-
CASSAGGGNTIYF	TGTGCCAGCAGTGCCGGGGGAGGAAACACCATATATTTT	TRBJ1-3	-	TRBV6-1	-
CASRPMLKYGRPETQYF	TGTGCCAGCAGACCCATGTTGAAGTACGGACGTCCGGAGACCCAGTACTTC	TRBJ2-5	-	TRBV28	-
CASSLAGGGQETQYF	TGCGCCAGCAGCCTAGCGGGAGGGGGGCAAGAGACCCAGTACTTC	TRBJ2-5	-	TRBV5-1	TRBD2
CATTPTVLEQFF	TGTGCCACGACCCCGACTGTTCTTGAGCAGTTCTTC	TRBJ2-1	-	TRBV6-1	-
CSVGNRGQTQYF	TGCAGCGTTGGGAACAGGGGGCAGACCCAGTACTTC	TRBJ2-5	once	TRBV29-1	TRBD1
CASSFSGHNYGYTF	TGTGCCAGCAGTTTTTCGGGACACAACTATGGCTACACCTTC	TRBJ1-2	few	TRBV28	-
CASSLEGGETQYF	TGTGCCAGCAGCTTGGAGGGGGGAGAGACCCAGTACTTC	TRBJ2-5	-	TRBV5-4	-
CASTKTGGHYGYTF	TGTGCCAGCACCAAGACAGGGGGCCACTATGGCTACACCTTC	TRBJ1-2	few	TRBV6-5	TRBD1
CSVVLAGGTDTQYF	TGCAGCGTTGTCTTGGCAGGGGGCACAGATACGCAGTATTTT	TRBJ2-3	-	TRBV29-1	-
CASSSNRGIRNTEAFF	TGTGCCAGTAGTTCCAACAGGGGCATCAGGAACACTGAAGCTTTCTTT	TRBJ1-1	few	TRBV19	TRBD1
CASSLTGTGGSDGYTF	TGTGCCAGCAGCTTGACCGGGACAGGGGGCTCGGATGGCTACACCTTC	TRBJ1-2	-	TRBV7-9	TRBD1
CASSPRTVTEGYTF	TGTGCCAGCAGCCCACGGACGGTGACGGAGGGCTACACCTTC	TRBJ1-2	few	TRBV14	-
CASSPSGIYNEQFF	TGTGCCAGCAGCCCTAGCGGGATATACAATGAGCAGTTCTTC	TRBJ2-1	few	TRBV5-4	TRBD2
CASSLGIGTADTLETQYF	TGCGCCAGCAGCTTGGGGATAGGGACAGCAGACACTCTAGAGACCCAGTACTTC	TRBJ2-5	few	TRBV5-1	TRBD1
CASSETSGRGETQYF	TGTGCCAGCAGCGAGACTAGCGGGCGGGGGGAGACCCAGTACTTC	TRBJ2-5	-	TRBV9	TRBD2
CASRGTGSRAEAFF	TGTGCCAGCAGGGGGACAGGGAGTCGGGCTGAAGCTTTCTTT	TRBJ1-1	-	TRBV2	TRBD1
CASSLSGTWNQPQHF	TGCGCCAGCAGCTTGTCGGGGACCTGGAATCAGCCCCAGCATTTT	TRBJ1-5	-	TRBV5-1	-
CASSLVGWGTEAFF	TGTGCCAGCAGCTTAGTTGGCTGGGGTACTGAAGCTTTCTTT	TRBJ1-1	many	TRBV7-2	-
CASSLFAASNTGELFF	TGCGCCAGCAGCTTGTTCGCCGCCTCGAACACCGGGGAGCTGTTTTTT	TRBJ2-2	many	TRBV5-1	-
CAVSPGYTEAFF	TGTGCCGTCTCCCCGGGGTACACTGAAGCTTTCTTT	TRBJ1-1	-	TRBV28	-
CASTPSPGRNQPQHF	TGTGCCAGCACCCCGTCTCCGGGACGCAATCAGCCCCAGCATTTT	TRBJ1-5	-	TRBV5-5	-
CASSPTGDGYEQYF	TGTGCCAGCAGTCCTACCGGGGACGGCTACGAGCAGTACTTC	TRBJ2-7	-	TRBV27	-
CASSLVPGQGEAGNTIYF	TGTGCCAGCAGCTTAGTACCGGGACAGGGGGAAGCTGGAAACACCATATATTTT	TRBJ1-3	-	TRBV7-2	TRBD1
CSAFRLRSQYF	TGCAGTGCTTTCCGACTAAGGTCCCAGTACTTC	TRBJ2-5	-	TRBV20-1	-
CSATQGGDGYTF	TGCAGCGCCACCCAGGGAGGAGATGGCTACACCTTC	TRBJ1-2	-	TRBV29-1	-
CASQQKGGLGEKLFF	TGCGCCAGTCAGCAGAAGGGGGGGCTCGGTGAAAAACTGTTTTTT	TRBJ1-4	-	TRBV5-1	-
CASSLDPQSKTYEQYF	TGCGCCAGCAGCTTGGATCCTCAATCGAAAACCTACGAGCAGTACTTC	TRBJ2-7	-	TRBV5-1	-
CASSTTSGTSTDTQYF	TGTGCCAGCAGTACCACTAGCGGTACTAGCACAGATACGCAGTATTTT	TRBJ2-3	-	TRBV6-4	TRBD2
CASSVVPDYTGELFF	TGTGCCAGCAGCGTAGTCCCAGATTACACCGGGGAGCTGTTTTTT	TRBJ2-2	-	TRBV9	-
CASSSQSLFGGNTEAFF	TGTGCCAGCAGCTCCCAATCGTTATTTGGGGGGAACACTGAAGCTTTCTTT	TRBJ1-1	-	TRBV7-9	-
CVSSPTGEGEKLFF	TGTGTCAGCAGCCCGACAGGGGAAGGAGAAAAACTGTTTTTT	TRBJ1-4	-	TRBV11-2	TRBD1
CASSYPSGMSYEQYF	TGTGCCAGCAGTTACCCTAGCGGGATGAGCTACGAGCAGTACTTC	TRBJ2-7	few	TRBV6-6	TRBD2
CASSPSGSSSTDTQYF	TGTGCCAGCAGTCCCAGCGGGAGTAGTTCCACAGATACGCAGTATTTT	TRBJ2-3	-	TRBV28	TRBD2
CASSGPHPGTAQETQYF	TGTGCCAGCAGCGGTCCCCATCCCGGGACGGCACAAGAGACCCAGTACTTC	TRBJ2-5	-	TRBV5-5	-